These T cell receptor beta chains were read from a single sample in a study of T cells after yellow fever vaccination. TCRdb independently ran MiXCR on the 5' RACE reads; one entry per CDR3 protein. The repertoire includes 200,000 to 250,000 distinct CDR3 sequences, about 7% of them detected once, and roughly 0.86% sits in the top ten. The sample was CD4+ T cells sorted from PBMCs, taken 15 days after the yellow fever booster vaccination. These receptors were taken from a man aged 25-45 years who received the YFV17D yellow fever vaccine. Both conserved end residues are trimmed from each CDR3. Each record gives: V gene, D gene, clone size, CDR3 protein. D genes are given only for firm matches. The size field is filled for only some rows; it gives once, few, many or a size class.

v_gene: TRBV5-1
d_gene: TRBD2
abundance: many
CDR3aa: ASSLALAGDGEQF

v_gene: TRBV5-1
d_gene: .
abundance: many
CDR3aa: ASSLDNNYGYT

v_gene: TRBV30
d_gene: TRBD1
abundance: .
CDR3aa: ACTTQGASQPQH

v_gene: TRBV11-2
d_gene: TRBD2
abundance: .
CDR3aa: ASSPPALVLAGVEDTQY

v_gene: TRBV27
d_gene: TRBD1
abundance: many
CDR3aa: ASSVDRAAGYEQY

v_gene: TRBV20-1
d_gene: TRBD1
abundance: few
CDR3aa: SATGTGVADTQY

v_gene: TRBV19
d_gene: .
abundance: many
CDR3aa: ASSLGSFLNQPQH

v_gene: TRBV29-1
d_gene: .
abundance: few
CDR3aa: SVLRGNEGYT

v_gene: TRBV5-6
d_gene: .
abundance: .
CDR3aa: ASPGSREETQY

v_gene: TRBV9
d_gene: .
abundance: .
CDR3aa: ASSDSLGETQY

v_gene: TRBV6-1
d_gene: TRBD1
abundance: .
CDR3aa: ASITDRGGFTRNTEAF

v_gene: TRBV12-3/TRBV12-4
d_gene: TRBD1
abundance: .
CDR3aa: ASSAGQGQMEPQH

v_gene: TRBV20-1
d_gene: .
abundance: few
CDR3aa: SANVMGGSNGYT

v_gene: TRBV7-9
d_gene: .
abundance: .
CDR3aa: ASSLPRWTFEQF

v_gene: TRBV9
d_gene: TRBD2
abundance: few
CDR3aa: ASSLGVAGVQTSSTDTQY

v_gene: TRBV9
d_gene: .
abundance: few
CDR3aa: ASSVASGGSGETQY

v_gene: TRBV12-3/TRBV12-4
d_gene: .
abundance: few
CDR3aa: ASSNGPPQF

v_gene: TRBV5-1
d_gene: .
abundance: .
CDR3aa: ASSPSGGINEQF

v_gene: TRBV5-6
d_gene: .
abundance: many
CDR3aa: ASSPSPYNEQF

v_gene: TRBV5-4
d_gene: .
abundance: few
CDR3aa: ASSLSGTPYEQY

v_gene: TRBV20-1
d_gene: TRBD2
abundance: few
CDR3aa: SARDPRTSGSYEQY

v_gene: TRBV6-2/TRBV6-3
d_gene: TRBD2
abundance: few
CDR3aa: ASSYSSTSGFVAKNIQY

v_gene: TRBV2
d_gene: .
abundance: .
CDR3aa: ASSNPPGPDFYT

v_gene: TRBV6-5
d_gene: TRBD1
abundance: few
CDR3aa: ASSYDREGYT

v_gene: TRBV7-9
d_gene: .
abundance: many
CDR3aa: ASSLGSGSTDTQY

v_gene: TRBV6-1
d_gene: TRBD2
abundance: .
CDR3aa: ASIEGLAWEQY

v_gene: TRBV7-2
d_gene: TRBD2
abundance: .
CDR3aa: ASSPTSGTHNEQF

v_gene: TRBV2
d_gene: TRBD2
abundance: few
CDR3aa: ASLAGGWGTQY

v_gene: TRBV19
d_gene: .
abundance: many
CDR3aa: ASSSDRTDQPQH

v_gene: TRBV7-2
d_gene: TRBD2
abundance: few
CDR3aa: ASSRSGREAGELF

v_gene: TRBV20-1
d_gene: TRBD1
abundance: many
CDR3aa: SADTDRANIQY

v_gene: TRBV20-1
d_gene: TRBD1
abundance: .
CDR3aa: SATTTYRGDYNEQF

v_gene: TRBV15
d_gene: .
abundance: many
CDR3aa: ATSVRAGELF

v_gene: TRBV6-1
d_gene: TRBD1
abundance: few
CDR3aa: ASGPGDRVFGYT

v_gene: TRBV6-1
d_gene: TRBD1
abundance: .
CDR3aa: ASRGFRGPGNTIY

v_gene: TRBV9
d_gene: .
abundance: few
CDR3aa: ASSVAVSTQKVF

v_gene: TRBV7-2
d_gene: .
abundance: .
CDR3aa: ASSYATSRAGELF

v_gene: TRBV5-1
d_gene: TRBD1
abundance: few
CDR3aa: ASSPTGGSGNTIY

v_gene: TRBV7-3
d_gene: TRBD1
abundance: many
CDR3aa: ASSGQGNTGELF

v_gene: TRBV7-9
d_gene: TRBD1
abundance: few
CDR3aa: ASSWTGANYGYT

v_gene: TRBV28
d_gene: .
abundance: few
CDR3aa: ASSRGAGVTGELF

v_gene: TRBV20-1
d_gene: TRBD1
abundance: many
CDR3aa: SATSSTGTHEQY

v_gene: TRBV28
d_gene: .
abundance: few
CDR3aa: ASTSRGIGETQY

v_gene: TRBV7-2
d_gene: .
abundance: many
CDR3aa: ASSGYLNSYEQY

v_gene: TRBV12-3/TRBV12-4
d_gene: .
abundance: many
CDR3aa: ASSQTANYGYT

v_gene: TRBV18
d_gene: .
abundance: many
CDR3aa: ASSDGRPQETQY

v_gene: TRBV6-1
d_gene: .
abundance: many
CDR3aa: ASSERQSYNEQF

v_gene: TRBV2
d_gene: .
abundance: .
CDR3aa: ATSAGASGANVLT

v_gene: TRBV5-1
d_gene: .
abundance: many
CDR3aa: ASSLEGVADTQY

v_gene: TRBV5-1
d_gene: TRBD1
abundance: .
CDR3aa: ASSGQGAMADTQY